These 17 T cell receptor beta chains share one sample of origin, sequenced in a study of blood T cell repertoires in COVID-19. Sequencing used immunoSEQ multiplex PCR; TCRdb keeps in-frame clones, though not all of them. The sample has 120,000 to 150,000 clones; approximately 80% are singletons. Input material: peripheral blood. These TCRs come from a woman between 45 and 65 years old with acute or convalescent COVID-19.

This chain joins TRBV5-1 and TRBJ2-7; D is ambiguous. Germline V gene lookup returns CDR1 SGHRS and CDR2 YFSETQ. The CDR3 has 15 amino acids. V was pared by 0 bases and J by 3 bases, with 13 bases between. CDR3: CASSLGSTADYEQYF. CDR3 DNA sequence: TGCGCCAGCAGCTTGGGGTCCACGGCGGACTACGAGCAGTACTTC.

The chain has TRBV4-3 and TRBJ1-1, with D maybe TRBD1 (6 bases). The CDR3 sequence is 16 residues long. Germline CDR1 reads LGHNA; CDR2 reads YSLEER. V was clipped by 0 bases and J by 5 bases, with 16 bases between them. The CDR3 DNA sequence: TGCGCCAGCAGCCAAGAGGGGGGGCCCCGGTGGACTGAAGCTTTCTTT. It translates to CASSQEGGPRWTEAFF.

This sequence joins TRBV5-8 and TRBJ1-2; D remains unclear. With 3 bases removed from V and 2 bases from J, the gap between germline ends came to 2 bases. Germline loops: CDR1 SGHTS, CDR2 YDEGEE. The CDR3 extends over 11 amino acids. This CDR3 reads CASSSNYGYTF. CDR3 DNA: TGTGCCAGCAGCTCAAACTATGGCTACACCTTC.

The genes are TRBV6-2 or TRBV6-3 and TRBJ2-2, with 9 bases matching TRBD1. Germline-derived CDR1 and CDR2 are MNHEY and SVGEGT. V lost 6 bases, J lost 4 bases, and 3 bases stayed unmatched. CDR3 size: 14 residues. The CDR3 DNA is TGTGCCAGCAGCAACAGGGGGCGCACCGGGGAGCTGTTTTTT. Translating gives CASSNRGRTGELFF.

This clone was counted between two and nine times. V gene TRBV7-2 combines with J gene TRBJ1-1; possibly TRBD1 for D (5 bases). CDR3 length: 17 amino acids. The germline V gene encodes CDR1 SGHTA and CDR2 FQGNSA. Trimming left V 0 bases short and J 1 base short, with 15 bases between. CDR3 sequence: CASSLAGPGSGNTEAFF. CDR3 nucleotides: TGTGCCAGCAGCTTAGCGGGGCCTGGATCAGGGAACACTGAAGCTTTCTTT.

The rearrangement uses TRBV6-5 and TRBJ2-7; D is undetermined. The V and J ends lost 8 bases and 0 bases respectively, with 5 bases between them. CDR1 is MNHEY, CDR2 SVGAGI, per germline. The CDR3 covers 11 residues. The CDR3 DNA reads TGTGCCAGCGGCAGCTCCTACGAGCAGTACTTC. Protein sequence: CASGSSYEQYF.

The rearrangement links TRBV7-9 to TRBJ2-1; 7 positions match TRBD2. Per the germline V gene, CDR1 is SEHNR and CDR2 is FQNEAQ (reference sequence). V shed 1 base, J shed 5 bases, and the junction held 5 bases outside the gene matches. CDR3 length: 15 amino acids. The CDR3, as DNA: TGTGCCAGCAGCTTAGTTAGCGGGCCACACAATGAGCAGTTCTTC. Residues: CASSLVSGPHNEQFF. The full variable domain, in which reference TRBV7-9 and TRBJ2-1 provide the parts outside the CDR3, is DTGVSQNPRHKITKRGQNVTFRCDPISEHNRLYWYRQTLGQGPEFLTYFQNEAQLEKSRLLSDRFSAERPKGSFSTLEIQRTEQGDSAMYLCASSLVSGPHNEQFFGPGTRLTVL.

V gene TRBV7-9 combines with J gene TRBJ2-7, with D tentatively TRBD2 (6 bases). Trimming removed 2 bases at V and 7 bases at J, with 18 bases between. The CDR3 has 15 residues. Germline V gene sequence: CDR1 SEHNR, CDR2 FQNEAQ (reference sequence). In DNA, the CDR3 is TGTGCCAGCAGCTTACATCAATCGGGGGAAAAGGAGCAGTACTTC. This gives the protein CASSLHQSGEKEQYF.

This clone occurred once. The V and J genes are TRBV2 and TRBJ2-2; 8 bases align to TRBD2. V was clipped by 6 bases and J by 0 bases; unmatched bases: 6. The CDR3 spans 16 residues. Germline V lookup: CDR1 SNHLY, CDR2 FYNNEI. CDR3 region: CASRKLAAANTGELFF. As DNA, the CDR3 is TGTGCCAGCAGGAAACTAGCGGCAGCGAACACCGGGGAGCTGTTTTTT.

V usage is TRBV30 and J usage is TRBJ1-5; D remains unclear. Trimming removed 2 bases from V and 2 bases from J, with 7 bases in between. Germline V gene sequence: CDR1 GTSNPN, CDR2 SVGIG (reference sequence). The CDR3 extends over 13 amino acids. CDR3 nucleotides: TGTGCCTGGAGTCGGGTAGGCAATCAGCCCCAGCATTTT. Its translation: CAWSRVGNQPQHF.

This sequence joins TRBV7-2 and TRBJ2-1; 13 bases are shared with TRBD2. The CDR3 runs to 14 residues. Trimming took 8 bases from V and 7 from J; bases not matched to a gene: 5. Germline V gives CDR1 SGHTA, CDR2 FQGNSA. In nucleotides, the CDR3 is TGTGCCAGCGCTAGGGGACTAGCGGGAAATGAGCAGTTCTTC. This sequence encodes CASARGLAGNEQFF.

V and J are TRBV30 and TRBJ1-5; TRBD1 matches at 7 bases. Trimming took 2 bases from V and 0 from J; bases not matched to a gene: 4. The CDR3 is 15 amino acids. Germline-derived CDR1 and CDR2 are GTSNPN and SVGIG (reference sequence). In DNA, the CDR3 is TGTGCCTGGAGTACAGGGGCGGCTAGCAATCAGCCCCAGCATTTT. Protein product: CAWSTGAASNQPQHF.

This chain connects TRBV25-1 to TRBJ1-4; perhaps TRBD1 as D (6 bases). This CDR3 contains 14 residues. CDR1 MGHDK and CDR2 SYGVNS come from the germline V gene. The V and J ends lost 6 bases and 5 bases respectively, with 13 bases between them. The CDR3 DNA follows: TGTGCCAGCAGCAGGGGCAGACAAAATGAAAAACTGTTTTTT. This codes for CASSRGRQNEKLFF.

V gene TRBV18 combines with J gene TRBJ1-5; D might be TRBD1 (5 bases). In germline, CDR1 is KGHSH, CDR2 LQKENI. V lost 6 bases and J lost 3, with 12 bases in between. The CDR3 has 14 amino acids. The CDR3 sequence is CASSSGQYNQPQHF. As DNA, the CDR3 is TGTGCCAGCTCTTCAGGGCAGTACAATCAGCCCCAGCATTTT.

This chain connects TRBV6-5 to TRBJ1-6; D may be TRBD1 (5 bases). With 1 base removed from V and 10 bases from J, the gap between germline ends came to 14 bases. This CDR3 has 15 residues. Germline V gives CDR1 MNHEY, CDR2 SVGAGI. The CDR3 coding sequence is TGTGCCAGCAGTTACTTCATCGGGGGGGGGTCACCCCTCCACTTT. As protein: CASSYFIGGGSPLHF.

This clone was observed a few times. V gene TRBV3-1 (or the pseudogene TRBV3-2) combines with J gene TRBJ1-2; 8 bases agree with TRBD1. CDR1 and CDR2 from the germline V gene are LGHDT and YNNKEL (reference sequence). V gave up 2 bases and J gave up 6 bases; unmatched junction bases: 2. The CDR3 has 13 residues. CDR3 DNA sequence: TGTGCCAGCAGCCAACGGACAGGGAATGGCTACACCTTC. Residues: CASSQRTGNGYTF.

This clone was observed a handful of times. This chain joins TRBV6-2 or TRBV6-3 and TRBJ2-1; tentative D call: TRBD1 (6 bases). Trimming removed 4 bases from V and 3 bases from J, with 10 bases in between. CDR1 and CDR2 (germline): MNHEY, SVGEGT. CDR3 length: 14 amino acids. For the CDR3, the DNA is TGTGCCAGCAGTTCGCACAGGGTCTACAATGAGCAGTTCTTC. It is translated as CASSSHRVYNEQFF.